This T cell receptor (beta chain) was captured in a study of OX40 agonist ivuxolimab in advanced cancers. The CDR3 is made up of 14 amino acids. Deletions cut 1 base from V and 8 bases from J, with 14 bases between. Germline loops: CDR1 SGHAT, CDR2 FQNNGV. Worth noting for this clone: Its antigen is unidentified.

General study points: In CD8+ T cells, expanded clones were on average more numerous than in CD4+. CD4+ and CD8+ blood T cells expanded clonally by week 6 at 0.1 to 3.0 mg/kg.

TCRdb's table, derived via immunoSEQ multiplex PCR, lists solely in-frame clones and lacks some. Among 150,000 to 190,000 clones listed, roughly 92% were seen once. The TCR sequence derives from an adult with an advanced solid tumor such as melanoma, head and neck, liver or kidney cancer. The sample consisted of CD4+ or CD8+ T cells sorted from blood, taken in a trial of the OX40 agonist ivuxolimab. The chain carries TRBV11-2 and TRBJ1-1; no clear D gene. This CDR3 reads CASSLAVTGREAFF. CDR3 nucleotide sequence: TGTGCCAGCAGCTTAGCAGTTACCGGCCGAGAAGCTTTCTTT. The full variable domain, in which reference TRBV11-2 and TRBJ1-1 provide the parts outside the CDR3, is EAGVAQSPRYKIIEKRQSVAFWCNPISGHATLYWYQQILGQGPKLLIQFQNNGVVDDSQLPKDRFSAERLKGVDSTLKIQPAKLEDSAVYLCASSLAVTGREAFFGQGTRLTVV.